Below are 10 T cell receptor beta chains sequenced from a single sample in a study of T cell responses to AZD1222 COVID-19 vaccine. Data came from immunoSEQ multiplex PCR; TCRdb stores just in-frame clones and leaves some out. The sample lists some 180,000 clones, 80% to 95% occurring once. This specimen was peripheral blood, taken 28 days after the second dose of the MenACWY control vaccine. These receptors were obtained from an adult who received the MenACWY meningococcal vaccine as a control.

V is TRBV21-1 and J is TRBJ1-5; TRBD1 is the table's D call and was not checked against the DNA. TRBV21-1 is designated a pseudogene. The CDR3 consists of 17 residues. As DNA, the CDR3 is TGTGCCAGCAACTCACAGATGCCTTCGCCTAGCAATCAGCCCCAGCATTTT. Translation: CASNSQMPSPSNQPQHF.

The chain is built from TRBV7-8 and TRBJ1-1; D may be TRBD1 (5 bases). Germline V gene sequence: CDR1 SGHVS, CDR2 FQNEAQ. CDR3 length equals 14 residues. The V gene lost 3 bases and the J gene lost 0 bases, with 8 bases spanning the gap. The CDR3 spells CASSFGAMNTEAFF. In DNA form, the CDR3 reads TGTGCCAGCAGCTTTGGGGCCATGAACACTGAAGCTTTCTTT.

Only one count was recorded for this clone. V and J are TRBV5-1 and TRBJ2-7, with 7 positions matching TRBD1. From germline, CDR1 is SGHRS and CDR2 YFSETQ. This CDR3 contains 14 residues. The V gene end was trimmed by 1 base and the J gene end by 4 bases; junction bases not matched to a gene: 5. CDR3 nucleotides: TGCGCCAGCAGCTTGCTGGGACAGTCGTACGAGCAGTACTTC. It codes for CASSLLGQSYEQYF. Variable domain in full (rest from reference TRBV5-1 and TRBJ2-7): KAGVTQTPRYLIKTRGQQVTLSCSPISGHRSVSWYQQTPGQGLQFLFEYFSETQRNKGNFPGRFSGRQFSNSRSEMNVSTLELGDSALYLCASSLLGQSYEQYFGPGTRLTVT.

The chain couples TRBV6-5 to TRBJ1-3, with D uncertain. The CDR3 totals 14 residues. Germline loops: CDR1 MNHEY, CDR2 SVGAGI. The germline V and J ends were trimmed by 5 bases and 0 bases, with 8 bases remaining between them. CDR3 amino acids: CASSKQPSGNTIYF. The CDR3 DNA reads TGTGCCAGCAGTAAACAACCCTCTGGAAACACCATATATTTT.

This chain joins TRBV30 and TRBJ2-6; TRBD1 is a possible D gene (6 bases). The germline gives CDR1 GTSNPN, CDR2 SVGIG (reference sequence). The CDR3 length is 14 residues. V lost 4 bases and J 1 base, leaving 8 bases between the germline ends. CDR3 loop: CAWIQGSGANVLTF. In nucleotides, the CDR3 is TGTGCCTGGATACAGGGATCTGGGGCCAACGTCCTGACTTTC.

This chain uses TRBV7-8 with TRBJ1-5, with unresolved D. This CDR3 has 15 amino acids. Trimming left V 5 bases short and J 7 bases short, with 18 bases between. From germline, CDR1 is SGHVS and CDR2 FQNEAQ. Here the CDR3 reads CASSVTLVTGQPQHF. The DNA for the CDR3 is TGTGCCAGCAGCGTCACATTGGTGACGGGCCAGCCCCAGCATTTT.

This sequence joins TRBV18 and TRBJ1-3; TRBD1 aligns across 7 bases. The germline V gene encodes CDR1 KGHSH and CDR2 LQKENI. The J segment lost 2 bases and the V segment lost 4 bases, leaving 2 bases of the junction unmatched. This CDR3 comprises 14 residues. CDR3 region: CASSQGAPGNTIYF. Written as DNA, the CDR3 is TGTGCCAGCTCACAGGGGGCGCCTGGAAACACCATATATTTT.

The V and J genes are TRBV18 and TRBJ2-7; TRBD1 matches at 12 bases. The V and J ends lost 3 bases and 7 bases, in that order; junction bases with no gene match: 4. CDR1 is KGHSH, CDR2 LQKENI, per germline. The CDR3 is 14 residues long. The CDR3 is CASSPGQGAREQYF. Here the CDR3 DNA reads TGTGCCAGCTCACCGGGACAGGGGGCCCGGGAGCAGTACTTC.

CDR3 protein: CASSLGLAAPYNEQFF. CDR3 in DNA: TGTGCCAGCAGCTTAGGGCTAGCGGCCCCCTACAATGAGCAGTTCTTC. The chain is built from TRBV11-2 and TRBJ2-1; 7 nucleotides match TRBD2. V was clipped by 1 base and J by 2 bases; unmatched bases: 5. CDR1 is SGHAT, CDR2 FQNNGV, per germline. CDR3 size: 16 residues.

The chain uses TRBV18 and TRBJ1-2; TRBD1 matches at 9 bases. The CDR3 length is 13 residues. Germline trimming cut 2 bases from V and 8 bases from J; bases unmatched to any gene: 3. Germline V gives CDR1 KGHSH, CDR2 LQKENI. CDR3 DNA: TGTGCCAGCTCACCAAACAGGGGGCAAGGCTACACCTTC. It translates to CASSPNRGQGYTF.